These 6 T cell receptor beta chains came from one sample sequenced in a study of blood T cells in healthy people across ages (dated by TCRdb to between 2014 and 2017). Library creation used 5' RACE. Sequenced on an Illumina HiSeq 2500. A second PCR of about 7 to 12 cycles was run with a J-beta primer mix and a sample-barcoded 5' primer. TCRdb reworked the public reads: Q25 trimming with fastp, MiXCR clone assembly, productive beta chains retained. All rows with the same CDR3 protein become a single entry with the most common DNA and genes. The sample table records roughly 1.4 million distinct CDR3 sequences; roughly 64% of these occur just once. Under 8.5% of the sample lies in the top ten. Input material: blood. Receptors originate from a man between 18 and 29 years old in good health.

The V and J genes are TRBV29-1 and TRBJ2-1; 11 bases map to TRBD2. The CDR3 is made up of 15 amino acids. The ends lost 2 bases at V and 5 bases at J; junction bases unmatched: 5. Germline CDR1 is SQVTM and CDR2 is ANQGSEA. The CDR3 DNA sequence: TGCAGCGTTGAACGGGGACTAGCGGCCCACAATGAGCAGTTCTTC. This codes for CSVERGLAAHNEQFF.

This rearrangement joins TRBV28 to TRBJ2-1; D remains unclear. The J call may be in error: the DNA end matches TRBJ2-7 better. This CDR3 is 13 amino acids long. Looked up from germline, CDR1 is MDHEN and CDR2 is SYDVKM. CDR3 protein: CASSLPGYNEQYF. The CDR3 DNA reads TGTGCCAGCAGTCTCCCGGGCTACAATGAGCAGTACTTC.

The rearrangement links TRBV10-3 to TRBJ2-6; D is ambiguous. This CDR3 has 16 residues. CDR1 and CDR2 (germline): ENHRY, SYGVKD. With 2 bases removed from V and 4 bases from J, the gap between germline ends came to 12 bases. The CDR3 nucleotides are TGTGCCATCAGTGAGCCCACGGTGGGCGGGGCCAACGTCCTGACTTTC. Translating it yields CAISEPTVGGANVLTF.

The genes are TRBV27 and TRBJ1-2, with 11 bases identical to TRBD1. V was pared by 3 bases and J by 10 bases, with 4 bases of the junction left unmatched. Germline loops: CDR1 MNHEY, CDR2 SMNVEV (reference sequence). This CDR3 comprises 13 residues. CDR3 amino acids: CASSFPGQGVYTF. The CDR3 DNA reads TGTGCCAGCAGTTTCCCGGGACAGGGGGTCTACACCTTC.

This clonotype showed up just a few times. The chain carries TRBV4-1 and TRBJ2-4, with unresolved D. Gene TRBJ2-7 matches the end of the DNA better, so the J call may be wrong. Germline values: CDR1 MGHRA, CDR2 YSYEKL. The CDR3 length is 12 residues. CDR3 nucleotides: TGCGCCAGCAGCCATCTAACCCCCGAGCAGTACTTC. Its protein product is CASSHLTPEQYF.

The rearrangement uses TRBV6-2 or TRBV6-3 and TRBJ2-7; D may be TRBD2 (6 bases). Germline V lookup: CDR1 MNHEY, CDR2 SVGEGT. The CDR3 consists of 15 residues. With 4 bases removed from V and 2 bases from J, the gap between germline ends came to 15 bases. CDR3 sequence reads: CASSSLFGGTYEQYF. The CDR3 nucleotides are TGTGCCAGCAGTTCATTGTTCGGGGGAACCTACGAGCAGTACTTC.